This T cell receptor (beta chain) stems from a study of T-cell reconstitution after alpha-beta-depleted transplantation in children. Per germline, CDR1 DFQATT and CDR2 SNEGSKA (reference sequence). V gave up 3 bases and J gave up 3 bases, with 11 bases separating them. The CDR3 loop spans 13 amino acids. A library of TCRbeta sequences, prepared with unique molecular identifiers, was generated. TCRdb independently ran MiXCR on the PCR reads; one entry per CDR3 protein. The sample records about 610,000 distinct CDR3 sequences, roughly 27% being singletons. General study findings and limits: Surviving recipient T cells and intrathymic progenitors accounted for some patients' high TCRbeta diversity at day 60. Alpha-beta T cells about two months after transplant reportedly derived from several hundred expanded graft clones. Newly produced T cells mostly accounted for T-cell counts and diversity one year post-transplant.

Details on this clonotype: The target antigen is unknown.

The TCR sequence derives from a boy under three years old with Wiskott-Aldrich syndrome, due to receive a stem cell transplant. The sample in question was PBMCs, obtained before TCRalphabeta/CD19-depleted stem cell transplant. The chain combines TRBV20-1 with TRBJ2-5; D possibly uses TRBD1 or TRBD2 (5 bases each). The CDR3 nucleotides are TGCAGTGCTAGCGGGACCGCTAAAGAGACCCAGTACTTC. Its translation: CSASGTAKETQYF.